Sequencing of this T cell receptor beta chain was carried out in a study of persistence of HIV-infected CD4 T cells (dated by TCRdb to 2020 to 2022). As for the study more broadly: CMV- and HIV-1 Gag-responding CD4+ T cells were isolated from ART-treated individuals so that antigen-driven clonal expansion of HIV-1-infected cells could be examined. Participants had been on suppressive ART for a median of 8 years. Peripheral blood samples of up to about 180 mL were collected at multiple time points, except for a couple of participants, who underwent leukapheresis at a single time point. TCRbeta sequencing assessed the clonality of all cells in each sorted population, while proviral sequencing assessed the clonality of infected cells. For the TCR cluster analysis across participants, under 10 participants were included for CMV and more than five participants for Gag.

The immunoSEQ hsTCRB assay version 4 in survey mode was used to sequence TCRbeta repertoires from genomic DNA. For TCRbeta sequencing, genomic DNA was diluted to approximately 10 ng/uL, and up to about 1 ug was used per sample. In the original analysis: TCRbeta data were analyzed in ImmunoSeq Analyzer 3.0, with diversity computed on productive nucleotide rearrangements. Lower-bound TCR diversity was estimated with the improved Chao index, and clonality with the Gini coefficient using the Immunarch R package. When different nucleotide rearrangements encoded the same CDR3beta amino acid sequence, each rearrangement was treated as a distinct clonotype. Differential abundance analysis found TCRbeta sequences that were significantly enriched in antigen-responding cells compared with anti-CD3/anti-CD28-activated cells. GLIPH2 grouped TCRs by predicted peptide-MHC specificity, both within each participant and across combined participant data sets. The table comes from immuneACCESS by way of TCRdb, which keeps in-frame sequences with V and J called. Part of the clones is missing from these tables; in studies checked, under half for an unresolved V gene and the rest for unknown reasons. V, J and clone size are those of that table, while D and trimming were read from the DNA. For this sample there are 30,000 or so clones; 80% to 90% appear just once. The ten largest clonotypes hold 18% of the sample.

Based on the germline V gene (reference sequence), the CDR1 and CDR2 sequences are SEHNR and FQNEAQ. The V end gives up 7 bases and the J end 10 bases, leaving 14 bases in the junction not matched to a gene. The CDR3 contains 15 residues, cysteine and phenylalanine counted. Here the CDR3 DNA is all that survives: 45 bases in frame from base 1. The treatment or condition label, read with the paper, signifies: suppressive antiretroviral therapy. A pool of overlapping HIV-1 Gag 15-mer peptides, at around 1 ug per peptide per mL, was used to stimulate the cells. Memory populations depleted of antigen-responding cells were obtained by sorting nonresponding CD40L-negative CD69-negative CD45RO-high memory CD4+ T cells. HIV-1-infected adults in whom suppressive ART had been started during chronic infection were enrolled as participants. For at least 4 years, the participants' plasma HIV-1 RNA had been undetectable, below 50 copies/mL. To be included, a participant needed positive CMV serology and a CD4+ T cell count above 400 cells/uL. Before stimulation, PBMCs were isolated using density centrifugation and depleted of CD8+ T cells. For under 20 hours, the CD8-depleted PBMCs were stimulated with anti-CD28/CD49d costimulation, a CD40-blocking antibody, and enfuvirtide to prevent new infections. Cells were sorted on a Beckman Coulter MoFlo Legacy or XDP sorter, with propidium iodide excluding dead cells. For samples with more than one million cells, genomic DNA was extracted with the QIAamp DNA Mini Kit, and for all other samples the Quick-DNA Microprep Kit was used.

Broader findings and caveats from the paper: Degenerate expanded CDR3beta sequences were enriched in antigen-responding cells, suggesting convergent selection of CD4+ responses to CMV and Gag. TCRbeta richness in CMV- and Gag-responding cells was significantly lower than in anti-CD3/anti-CD28-responding cells; CMV-responding cells had higher oligoclonality than CD3/CD28-stimulated and Gag-responding cells. Only a small number of individuals took part in the study, and the range of antigens tested was limited. A correlation was observed between TCR oligoclonality and proviral oligoclonality within the same sorted populations. Because the TCR analyses were done in bulk, restricting them to just the rare CMV-responding cells that actually carried HIV-1 proviruses was not possible.

The sample holds a few counts of this clone. Its specific antigen is unknown. No base quality values were provided; no much bigger clone lies one nucleotide off. The V and J genes are TRBV7-9 and TRBJ1-4; TRBD1 aligns with 8 central bases. The source was CD4+ T cells sorted from PBMCs after roughly 18-hour stimulation, collected from a patient who received antiretroviral therapy. Interpreted using the paper, the cell subset or site label stands for: CD40L-CD69- CD45RO-high memory CD4 T cells not responding to Gag peptides. This receptor was taken from an adult woman with HIV who was CMV-seropositive. The sequence in DNA is TGTGCCAGCACCAATCCGGGGCAGGGGGCTGGAAAACTGTTTTTT. This sequence encodes CASTNPGQGAGKLFF.